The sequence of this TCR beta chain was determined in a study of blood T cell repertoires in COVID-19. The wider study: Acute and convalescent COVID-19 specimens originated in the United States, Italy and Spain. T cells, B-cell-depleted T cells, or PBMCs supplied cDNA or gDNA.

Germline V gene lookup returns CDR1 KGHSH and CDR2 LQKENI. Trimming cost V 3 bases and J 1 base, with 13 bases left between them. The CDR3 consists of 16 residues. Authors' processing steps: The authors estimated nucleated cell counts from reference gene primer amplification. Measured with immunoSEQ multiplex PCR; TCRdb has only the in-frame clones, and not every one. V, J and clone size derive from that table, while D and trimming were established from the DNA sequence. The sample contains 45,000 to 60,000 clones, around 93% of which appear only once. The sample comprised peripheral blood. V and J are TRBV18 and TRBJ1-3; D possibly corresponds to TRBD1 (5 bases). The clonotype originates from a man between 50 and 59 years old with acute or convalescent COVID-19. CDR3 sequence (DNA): TGTGCCAGCTCACCCAGGACACTTATATCTGGAAACACCATATATTTT. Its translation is CASSPRTLISGNTIYF.